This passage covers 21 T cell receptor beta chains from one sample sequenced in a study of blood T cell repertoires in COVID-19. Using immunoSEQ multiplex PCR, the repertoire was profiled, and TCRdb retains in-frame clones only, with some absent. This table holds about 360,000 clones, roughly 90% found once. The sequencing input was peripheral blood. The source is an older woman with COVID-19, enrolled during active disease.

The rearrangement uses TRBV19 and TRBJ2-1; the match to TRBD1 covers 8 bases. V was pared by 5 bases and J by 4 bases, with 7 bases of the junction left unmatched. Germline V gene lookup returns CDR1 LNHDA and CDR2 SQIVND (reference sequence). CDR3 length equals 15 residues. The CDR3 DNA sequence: TGTGCCAGTAGTGCGGACAGGGCAACTTACAATGAGCAGTTCTTC. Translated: CASSADRATYNEQFF.

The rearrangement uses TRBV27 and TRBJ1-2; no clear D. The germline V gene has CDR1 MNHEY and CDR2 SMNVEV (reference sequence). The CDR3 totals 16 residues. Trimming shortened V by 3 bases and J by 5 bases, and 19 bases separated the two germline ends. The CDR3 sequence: CASSFQAPGLGYGYTF. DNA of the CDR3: TGTGCCAGCAGTTTTCAGGCTCCGGGATTAGGGTATGGCTACACCTTC.

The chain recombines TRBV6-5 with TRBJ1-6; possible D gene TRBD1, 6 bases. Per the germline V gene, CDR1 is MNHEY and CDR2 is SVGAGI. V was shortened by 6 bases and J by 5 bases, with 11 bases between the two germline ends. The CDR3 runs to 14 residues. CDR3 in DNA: TGTGCCAGCAGACCAACAGGGAATAATTCACCCCTCCACTTT. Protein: CASRPTGNNSPLHF.

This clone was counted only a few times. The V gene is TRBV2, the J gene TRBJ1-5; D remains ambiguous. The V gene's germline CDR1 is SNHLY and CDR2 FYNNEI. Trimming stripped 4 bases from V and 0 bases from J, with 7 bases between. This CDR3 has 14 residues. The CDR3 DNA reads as TGTGCCAGCAGTGGGGAGGTTAGCAATCAGCCCCAGCATTTT. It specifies CASSGEVSNQPQHF. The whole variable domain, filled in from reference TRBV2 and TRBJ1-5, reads EPEVTQTPSHQVTQMGQEVILRCVPISNHLYFYWYRQILGQKVEFLVSFYNNEISEKSEIFDDQFSVERPDGSNFTLKIRSTKLEDSAMYFCASSGEVSNQPQHFGDGTRLSIL.

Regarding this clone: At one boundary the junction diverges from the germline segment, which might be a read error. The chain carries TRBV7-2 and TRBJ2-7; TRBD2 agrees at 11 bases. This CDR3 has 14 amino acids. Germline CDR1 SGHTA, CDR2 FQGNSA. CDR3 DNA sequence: TGTGCCAGCAGATTAGCGGGGGGGTCGGTCGAGCAGTACTTC. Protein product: CASRLAGGSVEQYF.

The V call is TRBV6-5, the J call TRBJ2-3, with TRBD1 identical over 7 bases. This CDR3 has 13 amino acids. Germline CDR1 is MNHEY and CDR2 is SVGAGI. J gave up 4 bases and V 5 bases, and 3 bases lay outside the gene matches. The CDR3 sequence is CASSPDRADTQYF. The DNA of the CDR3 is TGTGCCAGCAGTCCCGACAGGGCAGATACGCAGTATTTT.

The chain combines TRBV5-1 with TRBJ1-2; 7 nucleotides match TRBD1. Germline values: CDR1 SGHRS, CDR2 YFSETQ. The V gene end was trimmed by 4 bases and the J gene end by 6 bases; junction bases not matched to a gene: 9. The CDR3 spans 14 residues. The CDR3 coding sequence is TGCGCCAGCAGCCAATGGGACAGTAGGGATGGCTACACCTTC. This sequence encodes CASSQWDSRDGYTF.

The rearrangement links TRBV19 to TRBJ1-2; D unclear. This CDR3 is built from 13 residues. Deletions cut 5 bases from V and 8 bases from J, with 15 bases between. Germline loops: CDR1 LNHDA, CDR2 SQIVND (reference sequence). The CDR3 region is CASSLAPVSGYTF. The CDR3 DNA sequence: TGTGCCAGTAGTCTCGCCCCAGTGTCCGGCTACACCTTC.

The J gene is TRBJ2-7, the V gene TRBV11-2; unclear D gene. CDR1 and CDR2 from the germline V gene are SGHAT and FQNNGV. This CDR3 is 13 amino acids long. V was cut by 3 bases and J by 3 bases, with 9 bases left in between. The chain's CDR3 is CASSFIADYEQYF. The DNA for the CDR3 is TGTGCCAGCAGCTTTATCGCAGACTACGAGCAGTACTTC.

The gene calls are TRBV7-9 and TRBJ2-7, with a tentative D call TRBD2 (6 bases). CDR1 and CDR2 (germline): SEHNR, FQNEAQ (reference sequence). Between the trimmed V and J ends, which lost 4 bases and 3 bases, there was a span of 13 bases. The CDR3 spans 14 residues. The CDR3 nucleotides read TGTGCCAGCAGCTCCTCGGGGGTGCACTACGAGCAGTACTTC. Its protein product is CASSSSGVHYEQYF. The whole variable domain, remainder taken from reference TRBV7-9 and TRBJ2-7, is DTGVSQNPRHKITKRGQNVTFRCDPISEHNRLYWYRQTLGQGPEFLTYFQNEAQLEKSRLLSDRFSAERPKGSFSTLEIQRTEQGDSAMYLCASSSSGVHYEQYFGPGTRLTVT.

The CDR3, as DNA: TGTGCCAGCAGCGCGGGAGCGGGCCAAGGGGAGACCCAGTACTTC. It translates to CASSAGAGQGETQYF. This chain links TRBV9 with TRBJ2-5; tentative D call: TRBD2 (6 bases). The CDR3 is 15 amino acids. Trimming pared 3 bases from V and 5 bases from J, leaving 17 bases between. Germline CDR1 reads SGDLS; CDR2 reads YYNGEE. Full variable domain (outside the CDR3, taken from reference TRBV9 and TRBJ2-5): DSGVTQTPKHLITATGQRVTLRCSPRSGDLSVYWYQQSLDQGLQFLIQYYNGEERAKGNILERFSAQQFPDLHSELNLSSLELGDSALYFCASSAGAGQGETQYFGPGTRLLVL.

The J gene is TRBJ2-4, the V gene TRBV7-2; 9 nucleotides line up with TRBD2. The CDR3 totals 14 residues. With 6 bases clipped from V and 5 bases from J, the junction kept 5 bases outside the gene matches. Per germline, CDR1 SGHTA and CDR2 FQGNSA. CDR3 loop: CASSPSGAQNIQYF. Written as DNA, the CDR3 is TGTGCCAGCAGTCCTAGCGGGGCTCAAAACATTCAGTACTTC.

DNA for the CDR3: TGTGCCAGCAGCGTGGGACAGATAGTTCAAGAGACCCAGTACTTC. This codes for CASSVGQIVQETQYF. The chain employs TRBV9 and TRBJ2-5; 7 bases map to TRBD1. This CDR3 spans 15 amino acids. Trimming took 2 bases from V and 2 from J; bases not matched to a gene: 6. From germline, CDR1 is SGDLS and CDR2 YYNGEE.

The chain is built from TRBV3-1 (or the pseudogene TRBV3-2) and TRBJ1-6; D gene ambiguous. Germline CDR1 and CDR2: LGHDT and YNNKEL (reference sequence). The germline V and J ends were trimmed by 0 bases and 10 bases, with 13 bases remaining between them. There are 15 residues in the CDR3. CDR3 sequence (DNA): TGTGCCAGCAGCCAAGACGGCAGCCGGCGGTCACCCCTCCACTTT. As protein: CASSQDGSRRSPLHF.

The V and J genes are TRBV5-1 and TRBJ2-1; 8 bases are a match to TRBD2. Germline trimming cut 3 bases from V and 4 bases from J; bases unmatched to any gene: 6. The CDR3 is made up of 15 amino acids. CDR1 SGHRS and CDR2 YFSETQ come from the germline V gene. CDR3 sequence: CASSSVAGPYNEQFF. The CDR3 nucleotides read TGCGCCAGCAGCTCAGTAGCGGGGCCATACAATGAGCAGTTCTTC.

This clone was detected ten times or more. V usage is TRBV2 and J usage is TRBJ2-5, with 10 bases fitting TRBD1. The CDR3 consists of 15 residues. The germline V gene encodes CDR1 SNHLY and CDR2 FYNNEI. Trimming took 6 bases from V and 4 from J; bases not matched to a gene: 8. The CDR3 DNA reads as TGTGCCAGCAGCGCCGGGACAGGGGTGGGAGAGACCCAGTACTTC. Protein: CASSAGTGVGETQYF.

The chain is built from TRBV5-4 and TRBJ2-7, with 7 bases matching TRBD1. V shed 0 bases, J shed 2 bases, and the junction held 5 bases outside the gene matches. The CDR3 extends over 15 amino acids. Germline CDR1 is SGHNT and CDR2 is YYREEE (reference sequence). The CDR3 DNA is TGTGCCAGCAGCTTGGATGCAGGGGGTCCCTACGAGCAGTACTTC. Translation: CASSLDAGGPYEQYF.

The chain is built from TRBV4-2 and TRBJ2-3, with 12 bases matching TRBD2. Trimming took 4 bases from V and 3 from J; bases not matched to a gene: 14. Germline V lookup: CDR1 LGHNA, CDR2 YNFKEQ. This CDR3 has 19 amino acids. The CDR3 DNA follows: TGTGCCAGCAGCCTTAACGGGCGGACTAGCGGGACCTTAACAGATACGCAGTATTTT. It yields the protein CASSLNGRTSGTLTDTQYF.

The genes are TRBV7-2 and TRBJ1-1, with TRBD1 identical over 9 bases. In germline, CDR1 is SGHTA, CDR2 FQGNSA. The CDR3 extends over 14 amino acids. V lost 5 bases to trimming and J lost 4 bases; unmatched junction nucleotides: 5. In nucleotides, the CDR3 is TGTGCCAGCAGCGTAGAGACAGGGGGCACTGAAGCTTTCTTT. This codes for CASSVETGGTEAFF.

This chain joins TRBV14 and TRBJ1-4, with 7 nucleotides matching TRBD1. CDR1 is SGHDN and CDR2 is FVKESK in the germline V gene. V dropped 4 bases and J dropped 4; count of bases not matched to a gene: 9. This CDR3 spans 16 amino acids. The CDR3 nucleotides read TGTGCCAGCAGCCGCGCCCCCGGGACAGTTAATGAAAAACTGTTTTTT. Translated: CASSRAPGTVNEKLFF.

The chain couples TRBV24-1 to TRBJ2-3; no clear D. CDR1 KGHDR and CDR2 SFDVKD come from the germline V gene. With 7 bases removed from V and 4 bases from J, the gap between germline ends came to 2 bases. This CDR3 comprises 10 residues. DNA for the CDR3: TGTGCCACCAGCTCAGATACGCAGTATTTT. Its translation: CATSSDTQYF.